This T cell receptor (beta chain) was retrieved from a study of T-cell memory formation after mild COVID-19 listed by TCRdb under 2021. Looking at the study overall: TCR sequence clusters from the two donors were found to be largely donor specific. In a couple of donors, T-cell clones that expanded and contracted after mild COVID-19 were followed by sequencing TCRalpha and TCRbeta repertoires longitudinally. The cohort was made up of two young adult volunteers, one female and one male, who were previously healthy. Points the paper makes about the study in general: Clones contracting from day 15 to 85 had balanced CD4/CD8 phenotypes, while a second wave expanding from day 15 to 37 was biased towards CD4+. Some responding clones were found in pre-infection memory, which suggests that pre-existing cross-reactive memory T cells took part in the SARS-CoV-2 response. The study covered only a couple of mild cases, and larger cohorts including severe cases with pre-infection samples were considered necessary. SARS-CoV-2 specificity was not confirmed for the second-wave clones peaking on day 37. Contracting CD4+ clones turned up mainly in the CM and EM memory subsets, whereas EMRA was where CD8+ clones were enriched.

V is reduced by 6 bases and J by 10 bases, leaving a spacing of 18 bases between them. CDR1 and CDR2 (SNHLY, FYNNEI) derive from the germline V gene. The CDR3 runs 14 residues from the cysteine to the phenylalanine. The kept DNA is CDR3 alone, 42 bases in frame from the first base. TCRdb names Illumina NovaSeq 6000 as the instrument used. TCRalpha and TCRbeta cDNA libraries were built by 5'RACE with constant-segment primers, adding sample barcodes and unique molecular identifiers. Trizol reagent was used to extract RNA from every sample. Library amplification was performed in two PCR steps, and a second sample barcode and Illumina TruSeq adapters were introduced in the second step. Libraries were sequenced on an Illumina NovaSeq with 2 x 150 bp paired-end reads. The authors' analysis ran thus. The reads were demultiplexed and collapsed into UMI-guided consensus sequences using migec v1.2.7. With mixcr v2.1.11, UMI consensuses were aligned to TRA and TRB V and J templates and assembled into clonotypes. Expanded or contracted clonotypes were those called significant by both edgeR and NoisET, with noise models trained on biological replicates. edgeR calls used a false discovery rate-adjusted p below 0.01 and a log2 fold-change threshold of 1. PCA with hierarchical clustering of max-normalized trajectories of the 1000 most abundant clonotypes was used as exploratory dynamics analysis. Separately sequenced CD4+ and CD8+ repertoires were used to assign the CD4 or CD8 phenotype of responding clones. The public reads were quality trimmed at Q25 with fastp and then assembled into clones with MiXCR by TCRdb, keeping productive beta chains. Entries that share a CDR3 protein sequence are merged under the most common genes and DNA. In this record, the V and J calls reflect TCRdb's handling and not the investigators' own analysis. Recorded for this sample are hundreds of thousands of distinct CDR3 sequences; 20% to 25% of them occurred a single time. The ten largest clones take up approximately 12% of the sample.

To note about this clonotype: This receptor's antigen is unknown. Base quality data are lacking; no much larger clone is found one base away.

Ficoll-Paque density gradient centrifugation was the method used to isolate PBMCs. Sequencing used PBMCs or a T cell subset sorted from them (not recorded which). In this chain, TRBV2 is recombined with TRBJ1-4; a confident D gene designation cannot be given. This clonotype originated in an adult woman who had mild COVID-19 (a few samples of this study predate the infection). The sample titles of this study are shuffled in the database, so cell type and time point are left out; the donor was told from shared clones. The nucleotide sequence is TGTGCCAGCAGGGAGACGGAGGAATCGGGAAAACTGTTTTTT. It translates as CASRETEESGKLFF.